The 13 T cell receptor beta chains given below trace back to one sample, sequenced in a study of glioma-infiltrating T cells. TCR alpha and beta CDR3 regions were amplified from RNA using iRepertoire nested multiplex PCR. Using its own MiXCR run on the multiplex PCR reads, TCRdb lists one record per CDR3 protein. The sample includes around 150,000 distinct CDR3 sequences, roughly two fifths of them seen just once. Sample: glioma tissue, nonneoplastic brain tissue, or PBMCs (not recorded which). These TCRs come from a human donor with low-grade glioma or glioblastoma, undergoing nonglioma brain surgery, or in good health (not recorded which).

V gene TRBV5-1 combines with J gene TRBJ2-1; possibly TRBD2 for D (5 bases). CDR1 is SGHRS, CDR2 YFSETQ, per germline. The CDR3 spans 13 residues. V was clipped by 2 bases and J by 5 bases, with 8 bases between them. The chain's CDR3 is CASSFTRNNEQFF. The CDR3 DNA reads TGCGCCAGCAGCTTTACTAGAAACAATGAGCAGTTCTTC.

The chain couples TRBV7-9 to TRBJ1-1; tentative D call: TRBD1 (5 bases). Germline lookup yields CDR1 SEHNR and CDR2 FQNEAQ (reference sequence). This CDR3 contains 14 residues. V shed 1 base and J shed 5 bases, with 11 bases lying between them. CDR3 sequence: CASSLGGRTTEAFF. For the CDR3, the DNA is TGTGCCAGCAGCTTAGGAGGTAGGACAACTGAAGCTTTCTTT.

The chain combines TRBV7-2 with TRBJ2-7; D gene uncertain. V dropped 2 bases and J dropped 6 bases, with 17 bases sitting between them. CDR3 length equals 15 residues. Germline V gives CDR1 SGHTA, CDR2 FQGNSA. The CDR3 DNA reads as TGTGCCAGCAGCTTACAGTCTGCCGCTACATCCGAGCAGTACTTC. Its protein is CASSLQSAATSEQYF.

The genes are TRBV20-1 and TRBJ1-3; D is undetermined. The V gene's germline CDR1 is DFQATT and CDR2 SNEGSKA (reference sequence). This CDR3 region has 11 residues. This CDR3 reads CSALYRNTIYF. In DNA, the CDR3 is TGCAGCGCTCTCTATAGAAACACCATATATTTT.

The sample holds one count of this clonotype. The CDR3 DNA reads as TGTGCCAGCAGAGGACTAGCGGGACTAGATACGCAGTATTTT. Translation: CASRGLAGLDTQYF. V is TRBV2 and J is TRBJ2-3, with TRBD2 matching 12 bases. The CDR3 contains 14 residues. J gave up 5 bases and V 6 bases, and 3 bases lay outside the gene matches. Germline V CDR1 and CDR2: SNHLY, FYNNEI.

The chain recombines TRBV20-1 with TRBJ2-7; D gene unclear. The germline CDR1 and CDR2 sequences are DFQATT and SNEGSKA (reference sequence). The CDR3 is 15 amino acids. V was cut by 2 bases and J by 3 bases, with 17 bases left in between. The CDR3 nucleotides are TGCAGTGCTAGACCGAGAGGCCACGGCGGCTACGAGCAGTACTTC. Its protein is CSARPRGHGGYEQYF.

With respect to this clonotype: A single base separates this from a much larger clone, so it may be a read error. This sequence joins TRBV28 and TRBJ1-5; no firm D call. This CDR3 has 12 amino acids. Germline loops: CDR1 MDHEN, CDR2 SYDVKM. The CDR3 here is CASSRWDQHQHF. CDR3 nucleotides: TGTGCCAGCAGTAGGTGGGATCAGCACCAGCATTTT.

As for this clonotype: The junction departs from germline at one end; a sequencing error may be responsible. The chain uses TRBV19 and TRBJ1-1, with 8 positions matching TRBD1. The CDR3 runs 14 residues. From germline, CDR1 is LNHDA and CDR2 SQIVND (reference sequence). The CDR3 region has the DNA TGTGCCAGTAGTATGACAGGGGCCAACACCGAAGCTTTCTTT. This codes for CASSMTGANTEAFF.

Turning to this clonotype: This clone may be a read error of a much larger clone one base away. The rearrangement links TRBV25-1 to TRBJ1-1; no reliable D call. CDR3 length: 14 amino acids. Germline CDR1 is MGHDK and CDR2 is SYGVNS. CDR3 sequence reads: CACSDPAGSTEAFF. The DNA of the CDR3 is TGTGCCTGCAGTGACCCTGCGGGGTCCACTGAAGCTTTCTTT.

V is TRBV28 and J is TRBJ2-2; TRBD1 agrees at 10 bases. Trimming took 11 bases from V and 4 from J; bases not matched to a gene: 7. This CDR3 is built from 14 residues. From germline, CDR1 is MDHEN and CDR2 SYDVKM. The CDR3 DNA is TGTGCCGGGCGAGGGACAGGGGCCACCGGGGAGCTGTTTTTT. Protein: CAGRGTGATGELFF. The full variable domain, its missing parts supplied by reference TRBV28 and TRBJ2-2, is DVKVTQSSRYLVKRTGEKVFLECVQDMDHENMFWYRQDPGLGLRLIYFSYDVKMKEKGDIPEGYSVSREKKERFSLILESASTNQTSMYLCAGRGTGATGELFFGEGSRLTVL.

V and J are TRBV6-1 and TRBJ1-5, with TRBD1 matching 9 bases. This CDR3 is built from 16 residues. Losses at the gene ends were 10 bases for V and 4 bases for J; bases not matched to a gene: 14. CDR1 is MNHNS and CDR2 is SASEGT in the germline V gene. CDR3 nucleotide sequence: TGTGCCATCAGCGACAGGGGGGAGGGGGCTAATCAGCCCCAGCATTTT. Translated: CAISDRGEGANQPQHF.

V usage is TRBV10-3 and J usage is TRBJ2-7; D tentatively fits TRBD1 or TRBD2 (6 bases each). Between the trimmed V and J ends, which lost 2 bases and 2 bases, there was a span of 10 bases. This CDR3 has 14 residues. The germline V gene encodes CDR1 ENHRY and CDR2 SYGVKD. The CDR3 bases are TGTGCCATCAGTGAGAAGGGGGGCCCCTACGAGCAGTACTTC. Its protein product is CAISEKGGPYEQYF.

As to this clonotype: A much larger clone is a single base away; this may be a read error. As DNA, the CDR3 is TGTGCCAGCACCGACGGACGGAAAAATCAGCCCCAGCATTTT. This gives the protein CASTDGRKNQPQHF. V and J are TRBV6-2 or TRBV6-3 and TRBJ1-5; D uncertain. CDR1 is MNHEY and CDR2 is SVGEGT in the germline V gene. The V end was cut by 7 bases, the J end by 4 bases, with 14 bases between. This CDR3 is 14 amino acids long.